One and the same sample provided the 27 T cell receptor beta chains below, sequenced in a study of T cell repertoires in cytomegalovirus infection. Each CDR3 protein is one row after TCRdb ran MiXCR on the reads. The sample yields a few hundred thousand distinct CDR3 sequences, 40% seen once. No antigen is known for these receptors. The source material was cultured PBMCs, sampled from culture after CMV antigen stimulation. These receptors were collected from a human donor in good health (CMV status not recorded). Some clones in this sample may be carry-over from other donors' samples.

This chain connects TRBV2 to TRBJ2-1; D is possibly TRBD2 (5 bases). V was cut by 5 bases and J by 8 bases, with 10 bases left in between. The CDR3 totals 12 residues. Per the germline V gene, CDR1 is SNHLY and CDR2 is FYNNEI. CDR3 sequence reads: CASSKLVHEQFF. CDR3 coding DNA: TGTGCCAGCAGTAAACTAGTACATGAGCAGTTCTTC. The entire variable domain, with the rest obtained from reference TRBV2 and TRBJ2-1, is as follows: EPEVTQTPSHQVTQMGQEVILRCVPISNHLYFYWYRQILGQKVEFLVSFYNNEISEKSEIFDDQFSVERPDGSNFTLKIRSTKLEDSAMYFCASSKLVHEQFFGPGTRLTVL.

The chain has TRBV29-1 and TRBJ2-3; TRBD1 is a possible D gene (5 bases). Germline CDR1 reads SQVTM; CDR2 reads ANQGSEA. V was clipped by 4 bases and J by 4 bases, with 12 bases between them. There are 13 residues in the CDR3. CDR3 region: CSVARQGADTQYF. CDR3 sequence (DNA): TGCAGCGTTGCGCGCCAGGGCGCAGATACGCAGTATTTT.

This chain links TRBV19 with TRBJ1-3; no definite D call. This CDR3 region has 16 residues. Trimming stripped 1 base from V and 0 bases from J, with 10 bases between. The germline CDR1 and CDR2 sequences are LNHDA and SQIVND (reference sequence). CDR3 region: CASSIGHRLSGNTIYF. Here the CDR3 DNA reads TGTGCCAGTAGTATAGGTCATCGCCTCTCTGGAAACACCATATATTTT.

The rearrangement links TRBV20-1 to TRBJ1-1; D uncertain. The CDR3 length is 12 residues. V lost 4 bases to trimming and J lost 0 bases, with 6 bases between them. CDR1 is DFQATT, CDR2 SNEGSKA, per germline (reference sequence). The CDR3 DNA is TGCAGTGCTAACCGGGTGAACACTGAAGCTTTCTTT. Encoded protein: CSANRVNTEAFF.

This clonotype turned up a few times. The chain links TRBV7-2 to TRBJ1-2; D unresolved. CDR1 is SGHTA and CDR2 is FQGNSA in the germline V gene. CDR3 size: 13 residues. Trimming stripped 4 bases from V and 1 base from J, with 7 bases between. CDR3 region: CASSSVINYGYTF. Here the CDR3 DNA reads TGTGCCAGCAGCTCCGTTATTAACTATGGCTACACCTTC.

This clonotype has just a few counts. The chain links TRBV4-3 to TRBJ2-3; 9 bases fit TRBD2. The germline gives CDR1 LGHNA, CDR2 YSLEER. V shed 2 bases and J 4 bases; nucleotides not matched to a gene: 4. The CDR3 has 15 residues. The CDR3 bases are TGCGCCAGCAGCCAACGGACTAGCGCTTCAGATACGCAGTATTTT. Protein: CASSQRTSASDTQYF.

Only a few counts were recorded for this clonotype. CDR3 loop: CASSSLRLAGGSEQYF. Written as DNA, the CDR3 is TGTGCCAGCAGCTCGCTAAGGCTAGCGGGGGGGAGTGAGCAGTACTTC. The V gene is TRBV7-8, the J gene TRBJ2-7; 12 bases match TRBD2. V lost 4 bases, J lost 7 bases, and 11 bases stayed unmatched. The CDR3 sequence is 16 residues long. Germline V gene sequence: CDR1 SGHVS, CDR2 FQNEAQ.

The rearrangement uses TRBV20-1 and TRBJ1-2; D is undetermined. CDR1 DFQATT and CDR2 SNEGSKA come from the germline V gene (reference sequence). V shed 3 bases and J shed 2 bases, with 10 bases lying between them. The CDR3 has 13 residues. CDR3 region: CSASDETNYGYTF. In DNA form, the CDR3 reads TGCAGTGCTAGTGACGAGACCAACTATGGCTACACCTTC.

The V and J genes are TRBV2 and TRBJ2-1; D is possibly TRBD1 (5 bases). The CDR3 runs 15 residues. CDR1 SNHLY and CDR2 FYNNEI come from the germline V gene. The germline V and J ends were trimmed by 5 bases and 5 bases, with 16 bases remaining between them. CDR3 amino acids: CASSLSGPPNNEQFF. As DNA, the CDR3 is TGTGCCAGCAGTCTATCAGGGCCCCCGAACAATGAGCAGTTCTTC. Combining the CDR3 with reference TRBV2 and TRBJ2-1 gives the whole variable domain EPEVTQTPSHQVTQMGQEVILRCVPISNHLYFYWYRQILGQKVEFLVSFYNNEISEKSEIFDDQFSVERPDGSNFTLKIRSTKLEDSAMYFCASSLSGPPNNEQFFGPGTRLTVL.

The chain joins TRBV20-1 to TRBJ2-3; D remains unclear. The CDR3 extends over 12 amino acids. V dropped 3 bases and J dropped 6 bases, with 10 bases sitting between them. CDR1 is DFQATT and CDR2 is SNEGSKA in the germline V gene (reference sequence). Here the CDR3 reads CSASPAVDTQYF. The CDR3 DNA follows: TGCAGTGCTAGCCCTGCTGTGGATACGCAGTATTTT.

This clonotype came up a few times. The V and J genes are TRBV28 and TRBJ1-2; no definite D call. Germline CDR1 is MDHEN and CDR2 is SYDVKM. The V end was cut by 10 bases, the J end by 4 bases, with 16 bases between. The CDR3 has 13 amino acids. CDR3 coding DNA: TGTGCCACCGACCAGGCGTATGGCTATGGCTACACCTTC. As protein: CATDQAYGYGYTF.

About this clonotype: A read error is likely, as this CDR3 ends without the conserved phenylalanine or tryptophan. The chain joins TRBV6-5 to TRBJ1-2; maybe TRBD1 (6 bases). The V end lost 5 bases, the J end lost 4 bases, and 14 bases lay between the germline ends. The CDR3 is 14 amino acids. Germline CDR1 is MNHEY and CDR2 is SVGAGI. CDR3 sequence (DNA): TGTGCCAGCAGTCGTGCGGGGGGCCTCTATGGCTACACCTTA. Protein sequence: CASSRAGGLYGYTL.

J is TRBJ2-1 and V is TRBV3-1, with D possibly TRBD2 on 5 matching bases. V lost 8 bases and J 0 bases, leaving 17 bases between the germline ends. This CDR3 region has 16 residues. Germline values: CDR1 LGHDT, CDR2 YNNKEL (reference sequence). CDR3 loop: CASSSLAGDSYNEQFF. The DNA for the CDR3 is TGTGCCAGCTCTTCCTTAGCCGGGGACTCCTACAATGAGCAGTTCTTC.

This clonotype was detected only a few times. V is TRBV7-2 and J is TRBJ2-7, with 10 positions matching TRBD2. The CDR3 has 16 residues. Germline assignment: CDR1 SGHTA and CDR2 FQGNSA. The junction had 10 bases not matched to a gene; V was cut back by 5 bases and J by 3 bases. CDR3: CASSPAVSGRYYEQYF. The CDR3 DNA follows: TGTGCCAGCAGCCCCGCGGTTAGCGGGAGGTACTACGAGCAGTACTTC.

This clonotype was seen at least ten times. The J gene is TRBJ1-3, the V gene TRBV7-8; 9 positions agree with TRBD1. The CDR3 is 16 amino acids. Trimming removed 6 bases from V and 4 bases from J; junction bases left unmatched: 10. Germline CDR1 and CDR2: SGHVS and FQNEAQ. The DNA for the CDR3 is TGTGCCAGCAGTTGGTCCGGGACAGGGAAAGGAAACACCATATATTTT. Translation: CASSWSGTGKGNTIYF.

J is TRBJ1-1 and V is TRBV18; D is unresolved. The CDR3 runs to 13 residues. Germline V gene sequence: CDR1 KGHSH, CDR2 LQKENI. V gave up 5 bases and J gave up 5 bases, with 12 bases separating them. The CDR3 nucleotides are TGTGCCAGCTCAGTGGCTGAGAAGACTGAAGCTTTCTTT. Protein: CASSVAEKTEAFF.

J is TRBJ2-7 and V is TRBV2, with 8 nucleotides matching TRBD2. Germline CDR1 and CDR2: SNHLY and FYNNEI. After removal of 7 bases from V and 5 bases from J, the junction contained 10 bases not matched to a gene. The CDR3 contains 14 residues. The CDR3 DNA follows: TGTGCCAGCAAACAAGAGCGGGAGTCTAACGAGCAGTACTTC. This encodes CASKQERESNEQYF. Complete variable domain (other parts from reference TRBV2 and TRBJ2-7): EPEVTQTPSHQVTQMGQEVILRCVPISNHLYFYWYRQILGQKVEFLVSFYNNEISEKSEIFDDQFSVERPDGSNFTLKIRSTKLEDSAMYFCASKQERESNEQYFGPGTRLTVT.

The J gene is TRBJ1-1, the V gene TRBV7-4; TRBD1 agrees at 7 bases. This CDR3 contains 14 residues. Unmatched junction bases numbered 9, after V lost 5 bases and J lost 6 bases. Germline CDR1 and CDR2: SGHVT and SQSDAQ. The CDR3 DNA is TGTGCCAGCAGCCCCCCGGGACAGTCGGCTGAAGCTTTCTTT. Its translation is CASSPPGQSAEAFF. The full variable domain, completed using reference TRBV7-4 and TRBJ1-1, is GAGVSQSPRYKVAKRGRDVALRCDSISGHVTLYWYRQTLGQGSEVLTYSQSDAQRDKSGRPSGRFSAERPERSVSTLKIQRTEQGDSAVYLCASSPPGQSAEAFFGQGTRLTVV.

In this sample, this clonotype turned up a few times. This chain connects TRBV20-1 to TRBJ2-2; 13 bases agree with TRBD2. Germline lookup yields CDR1 DFQATT and CDR2 SNEGSKA (reference sequence). The CDR3 is 14 residues long. V lost 4 bases, J lost 5 bases, and 1 base stayed unmatched. The CDR3 DNA is TGCAGTGCTAAACTAGCGGGAGGGACCGGGGAGCTGTTTTTT. Amino acid sequence: CSAKLAGGTGELFF.

This sequence joins TRBV25-1 and TRBJ2-5; TRBD1 matches 9 bases. Germline V gene sequence: CDR1 MGHDK, CDR2 SYGVNS. The CDR3 runs 16 residues. With V trimmed by 3 bases and J by 5 bases, 10 bases remained unmatched. CDR3 region: CASSDSRGQGRETQYF. The DNA of the CDR3 is TGTGCCAGCAGTGATAGTAGAGGACAGGGGCGGGAGACCCAGTACTTC.

The chain uses TRBV7-2 and TRBJ1-2, with TRBD1 as a possible D gene (6 bases). V gave up 3 bases and J gave up 4 bases, with 18 bases separating them. This CDR3 has 16 amino acids. The germline V gene encodes CDR1 SGHTA and CDR2 FQGNSA. The CDR3 spells CASSFGGGASVYGYTF. The CDR3 nucleotides are TGTGCCAGCAGCTTCGGGGGGGGGGCGAGTGTCTATGGCTACACCTTC.

Turning to this clonotype: A much larger clonotype is one base distant, so this may be a read error. The rearrangement joins TRBV7-2 to TRBJ2-5; D call uncertain. This CDR3 region has 17 residues. Germline V CDR1 and CDR2: SGHTA, FQGNSA. The CDR3 sequence is CAGSLAAFAANQETQYF. Here the CDR3 DNA reads TGTGCCGGCAGCTTAGCCGCCTTTGCAGCAAACCAAGAGACCCAGTACTTC.

In this sample, this clonotype turned up a few times. The V and J genes are TRBV7-2 and TRBJ2-1, with no clear D. V was clipped by 2 bases and J by 4 bases, with 3 bases between them. CDR1 SGHTA and CDR2 FQGNSA come from the germline V gene. CDR3 length: 12 amino acids. CDR3 bases: TGTGCCAGCAGCTTACAGTACAATGAGCAGTTCTTC. Amino acid sequence: CASSLQYNEQFF. The whole variable domain, filled in from reference TRBV7-2 and TRBJ2-1, reads GAGVSQSPSNKVTEKGKDVELRCDPISGHTALYWYRQSLGQGLEFLIYFQGNSAPDKSGLPSDRFSAERTGGSVSTLTIQRTQQEDSAVYLCASSLQYNEQFFGPGTRLTVL.

The CDR3 nucleotides are TGTGCCAGCAAGACGACGGTAGCGGGGACCCAAGAGACCCAGTACTTC. Amino acids: CASKTTVAGTQETQYF. The V and J genes are TRBV27 and TRBJ2-5, with 8 bases fitting TRBD2. CDR1 is MNHEY and CDR2 is SMNVEV in the germline V gene (reference sequence). The CDR3 is 16 residues long. V was clipped by 7 bases and J by 1 base; unmatched bases: 11.

The rearrangement links TRBV19 to TRBJ1-1, with TRBD1 as a possible D gene (6 bases). V was pared by 3 bases and J by 0 bases, with 11 bases between. The CDR3 spans 15 residues. Germline CDR1 and CDR2: LNHDA and SQIVND (reference sequence). The CDR3 is CASSILRGLNTEAFF. As DNA, the CDR3 is TGTGCCAGTAGTATCCTCAGGGGACTGAACACTGAAGCTTTCTTT.

CDR3 amino acids: CASSLSGLLPGELFF. In nucleotides, the CDR3 is TGTGCCAGCAGCTTATCAGGTCTCCTCCCCGGGGAGCTGTTTTTT. This rearrangement joins TRBV11-2 to TRBJ2-2; D is unresolved. CDR1 and CDR2 (germline): SGHAT, FQNNGV. The V and J ends lost 2 bases and 6 bases respectively, with 13 bases between them. The CDR3 spans 15 residues.

This chain links TRBV2 with TRBJ1-5; TRBD1 matches at 7 bases. The CDR3 has 14 residues. V dropped 4 bases and J dropped 6; count of bases not matched to a gene: 6. Germline CDR1 SNHLY, CDR2 FYNNEI. The CDR3 DNA follows: TGTGCCAGCAGTGGGACAGGCGGAGGTCAGCCCCAGCATTTT. Encoded protein: CASSGTGGGQPQHF.